This T cell receptor beta chain is drawn from a study of shared clonotypes between healthy human individuals. Background on the study: Each donor had three CD4 naive, three CD4 memory, two CD8 naive and one CD8 memory plate.

Once extracted for a subset, genomic DNA was divided evenly among several immunoSEQ plates. Only in-frame clones appear in the TCRdb table, and some are missing; sequencing was by immunoSEQ multiplex PCR. Altogether about 2 million clones are present, roughly 95% being singletons, with the ten largest covering 0.13%. Splitting of CD4+ cells produced CD45RA+ naive and CD45RA-negative memory subsets. This CDR3 comprises 16 residues. J gave up 5 bases and V 3 bases, and 11 bases lay outside the gene matches. The germline V gene encodes CDR1 LNHNV and CDR2 YYDKDF (reference sequence). Sequenced input: naive CD4+ T cells sorted from blood. Sample subset: CD45RA+ positively selected. The TCR comes from a man between 18 and 35 years old in good health. This sequence joins TRBV15 and TRBJ2-7, with 9 bases fitting TRBD1. The CDR3 loop reads CATSSAVGQGPHEQYF. Written as DNA, the CDR3 is TGTGCCACCAGCAGCGCTGTAGGACAGGGGCCCCACGAGCAGTACTTC. Supplemented by reference TRBV15 and TRBJ2-7, the full variable domain reads DAMVIQNPRYQVTQFGKPVTLSCSQTLNHNVMYWYQQKSSQAPKLLFHYYDKDFNNEADTPDNFQSRRPNTSFCFLDIRSPGLGDTAMYLCATSSAVGQGPHEQYFGPGTRLTVT.